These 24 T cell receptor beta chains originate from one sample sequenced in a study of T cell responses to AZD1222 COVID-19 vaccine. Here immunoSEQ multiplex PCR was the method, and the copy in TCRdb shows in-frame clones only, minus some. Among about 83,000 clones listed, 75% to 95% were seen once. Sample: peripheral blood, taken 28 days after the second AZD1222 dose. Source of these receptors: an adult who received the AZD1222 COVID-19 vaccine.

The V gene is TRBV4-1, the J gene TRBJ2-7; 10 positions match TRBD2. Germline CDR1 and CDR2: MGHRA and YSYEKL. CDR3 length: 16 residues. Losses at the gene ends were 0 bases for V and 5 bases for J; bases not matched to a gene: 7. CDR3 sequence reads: CASSQDELAGRNEQYF. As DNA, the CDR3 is TGCGCCAGCAGCCAAGATGAACTAGCGGGAAGAAACGAGCAGTACTTC.

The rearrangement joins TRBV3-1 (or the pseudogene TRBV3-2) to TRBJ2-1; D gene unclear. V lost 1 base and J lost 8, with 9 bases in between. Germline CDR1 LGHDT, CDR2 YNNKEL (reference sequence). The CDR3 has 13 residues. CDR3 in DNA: TGTGCCAGCAGCCAAGCCGCATCTGATGAGCAGTTCTTC. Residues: CASSQAASDEQFF.

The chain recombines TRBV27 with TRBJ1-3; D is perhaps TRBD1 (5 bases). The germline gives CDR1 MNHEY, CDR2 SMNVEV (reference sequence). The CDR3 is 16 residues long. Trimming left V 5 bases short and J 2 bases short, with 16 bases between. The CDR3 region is CASSAYPGSAGNTIYF. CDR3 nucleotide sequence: TGTGCCAGCAGTGCGTACCCAGGGTCTGCTGGAAACACCATATATTTT.

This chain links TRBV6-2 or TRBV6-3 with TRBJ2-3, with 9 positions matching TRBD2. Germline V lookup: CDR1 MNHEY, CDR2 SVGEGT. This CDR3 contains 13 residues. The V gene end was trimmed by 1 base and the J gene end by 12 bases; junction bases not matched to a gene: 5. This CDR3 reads CASSYYSSGVQYF. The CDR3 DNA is TGTGCCAGCAGTTACTATTCTAGCGGGGTCCAGTATTTT.

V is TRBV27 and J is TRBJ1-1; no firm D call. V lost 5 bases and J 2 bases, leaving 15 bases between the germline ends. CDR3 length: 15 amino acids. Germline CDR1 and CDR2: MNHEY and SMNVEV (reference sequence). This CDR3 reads CASSPAWTANTEAFF. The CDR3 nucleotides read TGTGCCAGCAGTCCAGCTTGGACGGCTAACACTGAAGCTTTCTTT.

The CDR3, as DNA: TGCGCCAGCAGCTTGGAACCGGGGCAGCCCCAGCATTTT. Its protein is CASSLEPGQPQHF. The genes are TRBV5-1 and TRBJ1-5; D is uncertain. The length of the CDR3 is 13 residues. The V end was cut by 0 bases, the J end by 7 bases, with 8 bases between. Germline loops: CDR1 SGHRS, CDR2 YFSETQ.

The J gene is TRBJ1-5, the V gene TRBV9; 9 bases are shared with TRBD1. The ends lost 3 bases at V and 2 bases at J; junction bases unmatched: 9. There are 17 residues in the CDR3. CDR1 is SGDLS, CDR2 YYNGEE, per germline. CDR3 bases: TGTGCCAGCAGCGCTGGACCGGGACAGGGAGGCAATCAGCCCCAGCATTTT. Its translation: CASSAGPGQGGNQPQHF.

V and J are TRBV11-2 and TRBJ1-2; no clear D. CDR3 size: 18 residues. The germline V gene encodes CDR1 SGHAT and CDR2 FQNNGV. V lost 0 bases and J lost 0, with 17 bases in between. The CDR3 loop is CASSLEGRAESPNYGYTF. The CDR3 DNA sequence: TGTGCCAGCAGCTTAGAGGGCCGTGCAGAGTCCCCTAACTATGGCTACACCTTC.

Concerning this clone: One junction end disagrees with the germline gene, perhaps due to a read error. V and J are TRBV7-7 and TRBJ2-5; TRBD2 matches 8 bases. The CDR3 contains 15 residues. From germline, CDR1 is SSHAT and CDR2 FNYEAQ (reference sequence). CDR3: CASTPGGLAEETQYF. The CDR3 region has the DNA TGTGCTAGCACCCCTGGCGGACTAGCAGAAGAGACCCAGTACTTC. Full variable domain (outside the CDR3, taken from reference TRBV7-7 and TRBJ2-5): GAGVSQSPRYKVTKRGQDVTLRCDPISSHATLYWYQQALGQGPEFLTYFNYEAQPDKSGLPSDRFSAERPEGSISTLTIQRTEQRDSAMYRCASTPGGLAEETQYFGPGTRLLVL.

The DNA for the CDR3 is TGCGCCAGCAGCCAGAGTGTAGGGAAAAATTCACCCCTCCACTTT. As protein: CASSQSVGKNSPLHF. The chain combines TRBV4-1 with TRBJ1-6; no clear D. Germline V gene lookup returns CDR1 MGHRA and CDR2 YSYEKL. This CDR3 has 15 residues. V gave up 3 bases and J gave up 7 bases, with 13 bases separating them.

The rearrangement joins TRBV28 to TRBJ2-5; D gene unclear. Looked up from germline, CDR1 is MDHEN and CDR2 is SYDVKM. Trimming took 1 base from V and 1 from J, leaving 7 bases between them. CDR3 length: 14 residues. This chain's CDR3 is CASSLSRIQETQYF. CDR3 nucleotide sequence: TGTGCCAGCAGTTTATCCCGTATCCAAGAGACCCAGTACTTC. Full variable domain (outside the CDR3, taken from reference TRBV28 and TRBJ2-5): DVKVTQSSRYLVKRTGEKVFLECVQDMDHENMFWYRQDPGLGLRLIYFSYDVKMKEKGDIPEGYSVSREKKERFSLILESASTNQTSMYLCASSLSRIQETQYFGPGTRLLVL.

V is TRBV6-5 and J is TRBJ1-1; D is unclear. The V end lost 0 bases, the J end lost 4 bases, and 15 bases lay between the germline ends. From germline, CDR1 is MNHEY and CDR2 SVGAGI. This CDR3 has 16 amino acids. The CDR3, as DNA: TGTGCCAGCAGTTACTCCACTCTGGCAGGCACCACTGAAGCTTTCTTT. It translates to CASSYSTLAGTTEAFF.

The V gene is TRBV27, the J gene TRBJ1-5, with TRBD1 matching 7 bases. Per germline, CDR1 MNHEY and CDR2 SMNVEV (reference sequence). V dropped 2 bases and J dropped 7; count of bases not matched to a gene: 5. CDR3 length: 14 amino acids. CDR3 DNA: TGTGCCAGCAGTTTAATCCAGGGACAGCAGCCCCAGCATTTT. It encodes CASSLIQGQQPQHF.

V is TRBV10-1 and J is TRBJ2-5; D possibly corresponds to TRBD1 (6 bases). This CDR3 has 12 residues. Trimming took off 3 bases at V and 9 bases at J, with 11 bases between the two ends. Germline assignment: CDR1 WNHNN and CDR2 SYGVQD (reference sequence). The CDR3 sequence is CASSEGWTAQYF. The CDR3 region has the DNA TGCGCCAGCAGTGAAGGGTGGACAGCCCAGTACTTC.

CDR3 sequence reads: CASSLDFSGYTF. CDR3 DNA: TGTGCCAGCAGCTTAGATTTTTCCGGCTACACCTTC. V is TRBV7-2 and J is TRBJ1-2; no clear D. Germline CDR1 is SGHTA and CDR2 is FQGNSA. The CDR3 runs 12 residues. V lost 1 base and J 8 bases, leaving 8 bases between the germline ends.

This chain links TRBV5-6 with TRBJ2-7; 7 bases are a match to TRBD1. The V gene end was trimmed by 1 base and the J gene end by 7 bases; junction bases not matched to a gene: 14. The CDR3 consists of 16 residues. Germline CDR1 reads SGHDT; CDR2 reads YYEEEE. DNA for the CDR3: TGTGCCAGCAGCTTGAGGACAGTGACAGGGCGTACGGAGCAGTACTTC. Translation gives CASSLRTVTGRTEQYF.

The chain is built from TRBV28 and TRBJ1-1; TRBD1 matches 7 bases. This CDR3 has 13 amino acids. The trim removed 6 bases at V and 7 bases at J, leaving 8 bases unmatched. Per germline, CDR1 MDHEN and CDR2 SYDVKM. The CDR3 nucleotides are TGTGCCAGCAGACGTGGGACAGCAAGTGAAGCTTTCTTT. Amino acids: CASRRGTASEAFF. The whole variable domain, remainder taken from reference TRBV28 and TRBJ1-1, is DVKVTQSSRYLVKRTGEKVFLECVQDMDHENMFWYRQDPGLGLRLIYFSYDVKMKEKGDIPEGYSVSREKKERFSLILESASTNQTSMYLCASRRGTASEAFFGQGTRLTVV.

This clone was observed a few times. The CDR3 coding sequence is TGTGCCAGCAGCCAAGAAGGAGGGAGCTCCTACGAGCAGTACTTC. This encodes CASSQEGGSSYEQYF. J is TRBJ2-7 and V is TRBV4-2; maybe TRBD2 (6 bases). CDR1 and CDR2 (germline): LGHNA, YNFKEQ. The V and J ends lost 0 bases and 0 bases respectively, with 9 bases between them. This CDR3 spans 15 amino acids.

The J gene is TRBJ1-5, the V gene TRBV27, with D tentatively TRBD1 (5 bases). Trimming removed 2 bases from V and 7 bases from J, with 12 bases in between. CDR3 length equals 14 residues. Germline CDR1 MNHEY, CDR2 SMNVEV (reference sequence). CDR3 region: CASSLGAGGQPQHF. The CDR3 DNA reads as TGTGCCAGCAGTTTAGGGGCAGGTGGGCAGCCCCAGCATTTT.

Written as DNA, the CDR3 is TGTGCCAGCAGTGAGTTACCCCAGGGGACCCAGTACTTC. Encoded protein: CASSELPQGTQYF. This rearrangement joins TRBV6-4 to TRBJ2-5, with D perhaps TRBD1 (5 bases). This CDR3 region has 13 residues. Germline CDR1 is MRHNA and CDR2 is SNTAGT. The V and J ends lost 3 bases and 7 bases respectively, with 12 bases between them.

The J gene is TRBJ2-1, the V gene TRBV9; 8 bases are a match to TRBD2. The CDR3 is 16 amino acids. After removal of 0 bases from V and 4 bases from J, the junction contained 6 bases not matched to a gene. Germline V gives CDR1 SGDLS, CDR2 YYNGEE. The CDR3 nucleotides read TGTGCCAGCAGCGTAGAGGTAGCGGGGATTTACAATGAGCAGTTCTTC. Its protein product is CASSVEVAGIYNEQFF. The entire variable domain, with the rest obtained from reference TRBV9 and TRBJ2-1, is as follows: DSGVTQTPKHLITATGQRVTLRCSPRSGDLSVYWYQQSLDQGLQFLIQYYNGEERAKGNILERFSAQQFPDLHSELNLSSLELGDSALYFCASSVEVAGIYNEQFFGPGTRLTVL.

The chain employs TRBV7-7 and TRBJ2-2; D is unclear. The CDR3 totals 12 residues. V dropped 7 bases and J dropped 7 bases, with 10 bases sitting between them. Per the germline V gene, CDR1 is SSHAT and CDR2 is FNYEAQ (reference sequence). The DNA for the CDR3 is TGTGCCAGCACCGCGAGATTCGGGGAGCTGTTTTTT. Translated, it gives CASTARFGELFF.

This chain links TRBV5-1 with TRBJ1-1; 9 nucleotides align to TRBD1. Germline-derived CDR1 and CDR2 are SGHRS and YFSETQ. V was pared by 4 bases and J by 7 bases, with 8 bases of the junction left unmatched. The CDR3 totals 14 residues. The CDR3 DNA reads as TGCGCCAGCAGCCAAGGACAGGGGTATGATGAAGCTTTCTTT. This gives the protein CASSQGQGYDEAFF.

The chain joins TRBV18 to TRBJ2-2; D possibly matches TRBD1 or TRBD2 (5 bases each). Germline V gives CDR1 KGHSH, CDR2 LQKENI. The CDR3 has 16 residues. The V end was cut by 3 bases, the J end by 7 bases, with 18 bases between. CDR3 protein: CASSPARARGNGELFF. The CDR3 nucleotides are TGTGCCAGCTCACCTGCAAGGGCGAGGGGCAACGGGGAGCTGTTTTTT.